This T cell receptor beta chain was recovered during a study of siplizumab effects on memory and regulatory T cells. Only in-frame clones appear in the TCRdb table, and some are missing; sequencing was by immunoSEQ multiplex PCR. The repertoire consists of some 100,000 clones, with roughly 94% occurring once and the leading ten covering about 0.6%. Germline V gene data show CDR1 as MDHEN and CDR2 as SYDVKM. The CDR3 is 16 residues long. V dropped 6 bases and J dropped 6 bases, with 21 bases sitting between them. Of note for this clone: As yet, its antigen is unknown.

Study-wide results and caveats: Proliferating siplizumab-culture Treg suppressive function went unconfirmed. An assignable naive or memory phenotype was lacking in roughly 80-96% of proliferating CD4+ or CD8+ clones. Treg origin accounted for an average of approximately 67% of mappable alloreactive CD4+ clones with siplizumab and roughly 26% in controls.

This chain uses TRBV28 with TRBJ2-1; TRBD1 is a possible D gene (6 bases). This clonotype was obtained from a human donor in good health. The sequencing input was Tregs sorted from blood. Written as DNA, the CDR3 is TGTGCCAGCAGCCTTCTGGACAGTCTCCCCTTCAATGAGCAGTTCTTC. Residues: CASSLLDSLPFNEQFF.